These T cell receptor beta chains were read from a single sample in a study of blood T cell repertoires in COVID-19. Clones were sequenced by immunoSEQ multiplex PCR, and TCRdb holds only the in-frame ones, with some missing. Found here are about 53,000 clones, approximately 87% of them singletons; the top ten hold less than 4%. Sequenced material: peripheral blood. The receptor set was obtained from a man aged 45-65 years with acute or convalescent COVID-19. The CDR3 runs from the conserved cysteine through the conserved F or W. The order of the fields is V gene, CDR3 length, J gene, CDR3 protein.

v_call: TRBV6-5; cdr3_length: 15; j_call: TRBJ2-1; cdr3_aa: CASRARQGAFNEQFF
v_call: TRBV3-1/TRBV3-2; cdr3_length: 15; j_call: TRBJ1-2; cdr3_aa: CASSQGQGARYGYTF
v_call: TRBV2; cdr3_length: 20; j_call: TRBJ2-5; cdr3_aa: CASRVVAGLAGQVPLETQYF
v_call: TRBV6-6; cdr3_length: 20; j_call: TRBJ1-3; cdr3_aa: CASTRVSAGSQNLSGNTIYF
v_call: TRBV19; cdr3_length: 17; j_call: TRBJ2-1; cdr3_aa: CASSIGGLAGDFNEQFF
v_call: TRBV5-1; cdr3_length: 11; j_call: TRBJ1-1; cdr3_aa: CASTQNTEAFF
v_call: TRBV14; cdr3_length: 16; j_call: TRBJ1-6; cdr3_aa: CASSHRRDRGNSPLHF
v_call: TRBV6-1; cdr3_length: 15; j_call: TRBJ2-1; cdr3_aa: CASSDRRGGYNEQFF
v_call: TRBV29-1; cdr3_length: 14; j_call: TRBJ1-1; cdr3_aa: CSGSGDSPNTEAFF
v_call: TRBV19; cdr3_length: 15; j_call: TRBJ2-2; cdr3_aa: CASSIDRESTGELFF
v_call: TRBV2; cdr3_length: 14; j_call: TRBJ2-1; cdr3_aa: CASYPEMGGNEQFF
v_call: TRBV30; cdr3_length: 14; j_call: TRBJ1-1; cdr3_aa: CAWSVWHPGTEAFF
v_call: TRBV4-1; cdr3_length: 13; j_call: TRBJ1-1; cdr3_aa: CASSRSFRTEAFF
v_call: TRBV5-1; cdr3_length: 16; j_call: TRBJ2-2; cdr3_aa: CASSRLAGANTGELFF
v_call: TRBV5-1; cdr3_length: 14; j_call: TRBJ1-3; cdr3_aa: CASRSGRGGNTIYF
v_call: TRBV24-1; cdr3_length: 15; j_call: TRBJ2-2; cdr3_aa: CATSDFPDRAGELFF
v_call: TRBV19; cdr3_length: 13; j_call: TRBJ2-3; cdr3_aa: CASSMLATDTQYF
v_call: TRBV18; cdr3_length: 15; j_call: TRBJ2-5; cdr3_aa: CASSPWTGEKETQYF
v_call: TRBV13; cdr3_length: 15; j_call: TRBJ1-2; cdr3_aa: CASSQGDNPFLGYTF
v_call: TRBV15; cdr3_length: 15; j_call: TRBJ2-7; cdr3_aa: CATSREGARTYEQYF
v_call: TRBV12-3/TRBV12-4; cdr3_length: 12; j_call: TRBJ2-7; cdr3_aa: CASSFWSYEQYF
v_call: TRBV7-8; cdr3_length: 15; j_call: TRBJ2-3; cdr3_aa: CASIPRGGGTDTQYF
v_call: TRBV9; cdr3_length: 15; j_call: TRBJ1-5; cdr3_aa: CASSEGMPYGQPQHF
v_call: TRBV6-5; cdr3_length: 16; j_call: TRBJ1-1; cdr3_aa: CASSYSRGPMNTEAFF